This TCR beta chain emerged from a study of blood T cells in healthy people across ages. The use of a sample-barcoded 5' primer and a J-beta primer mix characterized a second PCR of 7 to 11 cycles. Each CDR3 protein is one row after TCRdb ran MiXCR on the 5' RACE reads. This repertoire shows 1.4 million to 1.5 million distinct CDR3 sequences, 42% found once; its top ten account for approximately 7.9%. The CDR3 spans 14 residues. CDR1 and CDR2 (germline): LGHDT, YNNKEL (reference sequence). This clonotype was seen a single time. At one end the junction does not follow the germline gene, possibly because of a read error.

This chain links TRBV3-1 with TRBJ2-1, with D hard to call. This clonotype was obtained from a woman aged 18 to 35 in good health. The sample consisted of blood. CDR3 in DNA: TGTGTCAGCAGCCCCTCCGCCGGTGGGTTTGAGCAGTTCTTC. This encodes CVSSPSAGGFEQFF.